A selection of T cell receptor beta chains follows, all from one sample in a study of blood T cell repertoires in COVID-19. Sequenced by immunoSEQ multiplex PCR; TCRdb stores in-frame clones only, minus some. Of around 98,000 clones listed, 65% to 85% were seen once; the top ten hold roughly 17%. Sequencing input: peripheral blood. The origin of the receptors is a woman between 55 and 75 years old with acute or convalescent COVID-19. Each CDR3 is given with its conserved first and last residue. Fields, in order: clone size, J gene, V gene, CDR3 length, D gene, CDR3 DNA, CDR3 protein. D genes are given only for firm matches. Only part of the rows carry a size: once, few, many, or a class if the clone is expanded.

>-|TRBJ1-5|TRBV7-9|12|-
TGTGCCAGCAGCTTAGAGGGGCTTGCCCAGCATTTT
CASSLEGLAQHF
>-|TRBJ2-2|TRBV2|14|TRBD2
TGTGCCAGCAAAGGCGGGGGGGCTAACGGGGAGCTGTTTTTT
CASKGGGANGELFF
>once|TRBJ1-1|TRBV19|13|-
TGTGCCAGCAGAGGCACCCGGGACACTGAAGCTTTCTTT
CASRGTRDTEAFF
>-|TRBJ2-6|TRBV27|14|-
TGTGCCAGCAGTTTCCAGGGGGAGGTCAACGTCCTGACTTTC
CASSFQGEVNVLTF
>-|TRBJ2-5|TRBV10-3|13|-
TGTGCCATCAGCAGAGCGGTCCAAGAGACCCAGTACTTC
CAISRAVQETQYF
>-|TRBJ2-1|TRBV7-7|15|TRBD2
TGTGCTAGCAGCGACGGACTAGCTTCCTACAATGAGCAGTTCTTC
CASSDGLASYNEQFF
>-|TRBJ2-2|TRBV5-1|15|-
TGCGCCAGCAGCTTGCAACTCTCGAACACCGGGGAGCTGTTTTTT
CASSLQLSNTGELFF
>few|TRBJ1-1|TRBV19|11|TRBD1
TGTGCCGTCCAGGACAGGAAGTTAGCTTTCTTT
CAVQDRKLAFF
>few|TRBJ2-7|TRBV27|13|TRBD1
TGTGCCATCGCCCGACAGGGGAAAAACGAGCAGTACTTC
CAIARQGKNEQYF
>-|TRBJ1-2|TRBV19|14|TRBD1
TGTGCCAGTAGTATGGTCAGGGGGCGCGATGGCTACACCTTC
CASSMVRGRDGYTF
>-|TRBJ2-1|TRBV2|15|TRBD1
TGTGCCAGCAGCGGAGACAGGGGGTACTACAATGAGCAGTTCTTC
CASSGDRGYYNEQFF
>-|TRBJ1-5|TRBV3-1/TRBV3-2|15|-
TGTGCCAGCAGCCAGGCCGGGACACCCTATCAGCCCCAGCATTTT
CASSQAGTPYQPQHF
>-|TRBJ1-1|TRBV28|16|TRBD1
TGTGCCAGCAGTTTACTTCCGGGACAGGGGACCACTGAAGCTTTCTTT
CASSLLPGQGTTEAFF
>-|TRBJ1-5|TRBV7-2|18|TRBD1
TGTGCCAGCAAAATGGTGGGGACAGGTCCGATGAGCAATCAGCCCCAGCATTTT
CASKMVGTGPMSNQPQHF
>few|TRBJ2-5|TRBV6-2/TRBV6-3|15|-
TGTGCCAGCAGTTACACGTTTTACAGTCAAGAGACCCAGTACTTC
CASSYTFYSQETQYF
>-|TRBJ1-2|TRBV28|13|TRBD1
TGTGCCAGCAGCCAGGGGGTTAACTATGGCTACACCTTC
CASSQGVNYGYTF
>-|TRBJ1-2|TRBV5-1|13|TRBD1
TGCGCCAGCAGCCCAGACAGGGCCTATGGCTACACCTTC
CASSPDRAYGYTF
>few|TRBJ2-7|TRBV10-3|14|-
TGTGCCATCAGTGAATCGCTCAGCTCCTACGAGCAGTACTTC
CAISESLSSYEQYF
>-|TRBJ1-2|TRBV29-1|14|-
TGCAGCGTTGATGGGTCGGGCAGGGGCCATGGCTACACCTTC
CSVDGSGRGHGYTF
>-|TRBJ2-1|TRBV7-6|12|-
TGTGCCAGCAGCCACGGCGGCGGTGAGCAGTTCTTC
CASSHGGGEQFF
>few|TRBJ2-6|TRBV7-2|19|TRBD1
TGTGCCAGCAGCTTTCCGAGGACAGGGACGGGCTCTGGGGCCAACGTCCTGACTTTC
CASSFPRTGTGSGANVLTF
>-|TRBJ2-3|TRBV6-6|13|-
TGTGCCAGCTCTAAGTTGGGCACAGATACGCAGTATTTT
CASSKLGTDTQYF
>-|TRBJ1-1|TRBV28|15|-
TGTGCCAGCCGCCCCTTGGGCAGGCCGAACACTGAAGCTTTCTTT
CASRPLGRPNTEAFF
>-|TRBJ2-2|TRBV18|14|-
TGTGCCAGCTCACCCTTGCAGCGAACCGGGGAGCTGTTTTTT
CASSPLQRTGELFF
>many|TRBJ1-5|TRBV3-1/TRBV3-2|13|-
TGTGCCAGCAGCCAAGATCTGTTCCAGCCCCAGCATTTT
CASSQDLFQPQHF
>-|TRBJ2-6|TRBV9|17|TRBD1
TGTGCCAGCAGCCCTCGACAGGGGGAGGCTGGGGCCAACGTCCTGACTTTC
CASSPRQGEAGANVLTF
>-|TRBJ2-5|TRBV18|13|-
TGTGCCAGCTCAGGAACTAGTGAGGAGACCCAGTACTTC
CASSGTSEETQYF
>once|TRBJ1-1|TRBV7-9|14|-
TGTGCCAGCAGCTTAGTCGGGGGGGACACTGAAGCTTTCTTT
CASSLVGGDTEAFF
>-|TRBJ1-2|TRBV6-5|14|-
TGTGCCAGCAGTTCCCCAATTCGGACAGATGGCTACACCTTC
CASSSPIRTDGYTF
>few|TRBJ2-7|TRBV9|15|TRBD2
TGTGCCAGCAGCACCTCGGGACTAGGGGTACGGGAGCAGTACTTC
CASSTSGLGVREQYF
>-|TRBJ2-1|TRBV4-1|15|TRBD2
TGCGCCAGCAGCCAAGGGGAGGGCAACTACAATGAGCAGTTCTTC
CASSQGEGNYNEQFF
>-|TRBJ2-3|TRBV12-5|14|-
TGTGCTAGTGGTTCGAAAGGGGGCACAGATACGCAGTATTTT
CASGSKGGTDTQYF
>-|TRBJ2-1|TRBV9|16|TRBD2
TGTGCCAGCAGCGTACGTACTAGCGGGGGTAGGGATGAGCAGTTCTTC
CASSVRTSGGRDEQFF
>-|TRBJ1-3|TRBV6-6|15|-
TGTGCCAGCAGTTACGACAGGAGCTCTGGAAACACCATATATTTT
CASSYDRSSGNTIYF
>-|TRBJ2-3|TRBV7-3|16|TRBD2
TGTGCCAGCAGCTTACAGCCTAGCGGGGCTTCAGATACGCAGTATTTT
CASSLQPSGASDTQYF
>once|TRBJ1-3|TRBV30|12|-
TGTGCCTCGTCACTTAATGGAAACACCATATATTTT
CASSLNGNTIYF
>-|TRBJ1-1|TRBV4-2|17|TRBD1
TGTGCCAGCAGCCGGTACCCCAGGGGGCGGGAATACACTGAAGCTTTCTTT
CASSRYPRGREYTEAFF
>few|TRBJ2-3|TRBV28|16|TRBD2
TGTGCCAGCAGTCCATCACTAGCGGGGGGGACAGATACGCAGTATTTT
CASSPSLAGGTDTQYF
>-|TRBJ1-1|TRBV2|16|-
TGTGCCAGCAGTGGGGGGGACCGTCGGGGAAACACTGAAGCTTTCTTT
CASSGGDRRGNTEAFF
>-|TRBJ1-6|TRBV28|14|TRBD1
TGTGCCAGCAGTTTGGTCCAGGGGGGATCACCCCTCCACTTT
CASSLVQGGSPLHF
>-|TRBJ2-5|TRBV25-1|17|-
TGTGCCAGCAGTGAATTTAAGGGAGGAATGGGCGGGAAGACCCAGTACTTC
CASSEFKGGMGGKTQYF
>-|TRBJ1-1|TRBV28|16|-
TGTGCCAGCAGTTTTAAAGTCGGTACCATGAACACTGAAGCTTTCTTT
CASSFKVGTMNTEAFF
>-|TRBJ1-3|TRBV29-1|14|TRBD1
TGCAGCGTTGAGACAGGGAGCTCTGGAAACACCATATATTTT
CSVETGSSGNTIYF
>-|TRBJ1-1|TRBV27|15|TRBD1
TGTGCCAGCAGTTTCTACGACAGGGGGGAAACTGAAGCTTTCTTT
CASSFYDRGETEAFF
>-|TRBJ1-1|TRBV5-4|14|TRBD1
TGTGCCAGCAGCGCGGGACAGGTCCTCCCTGAAGCTTTCTTT
CASSAGQVLPEAFF
>once|TRBJ2-3|TRBV18|13|-
TGTGCCAGCTCGCCTGACAGGAGGGATACGCAGTATTTT
CASSPDRRDTQYF
>-|TRBJ1-1|TRBV2|14|-
TGTGCCAGCACTGAATGGCGAAGCGGCACTGAAGCTTTCTTT
CASTEWRSGTEAFF
>few|TRBJ2-3|TRBV7-9|14|-
TGTGCCAGCAGCTTACGGGGTGCAGCAGATACGCAGTATTTT
CASSLRGAADTQYF
>-|TRBJ2-7|TRBV7-2|12|-
TGTGCCAGCAGCTTAGTGGGGGCCGAGCAGTACTTT
CASSLVGAEQYF
>-|TRBJ1-6|TRBV7-6|15|TRBD1
TGTGCCAGCAGCGCCACCGGGACAGGATATTCACCCCTCCACTTT
CASSATGTGYSPLHF
>-|TRBJ1-5|TRBV28|14|TRBD1
TGCGCCAGCAGCTCGGGACAGATTAATCAGCCCCAGCATTTT
CASSSGQINQPQHF
>once|TRBJ2-3|TRBV28|14|-
TGTGCCAGCAGATCCGGACTAAACACAGATACGCAGTATTTT
CASRSGLNTDTQYF
>-|TRBJ2-2|TRBV7-6|16|TRBD2
TGTGCCAGCAGCTTTTCCGGGGGGGCGAACACCGGGGAGCTGTTTTTT
CASSFSGGANTGELFF
>-|TRBJ2-7|TRBV9|16|TRBD1
TGTGCCAGCAGCGCCGGGCCGGGACAGGGTAAAGACGAGCAGTACTTC
CASSAGPGQGKDEQYF
>-|TRBJ1-1|TRBV30|11|-
TGTGCCTGGAGTCCGGGAACTGAAGCTTTCTTT
CAWSPGTEAFF
>few|TRBJ2-7|TRBV3-1/TRBV3-2|18|TRBD2
TGTGCCAGCAGCCCCCTGGGGACTAGCGGGGGGAAGTCCTACGAGCAGTACTTC
CASSPLGTSGGKSYEQYF
>-|TRBJ2-1|TRBV11-2|17|TRBD1
TGTGCCAGCAGCTTATATCGTCTTGGCAGGGGGCCCAATGAGCAGTTCTTC
CASSLYRLGRGPNEQFF